The present T cell receptor beta chain was sequenced within a study of T cell responses to AZD1222 COVID-19 vaccine. Clones were sequenced by immunoSEQ multiplex PCR, and TCRdb holds only the in-frame ones, with some missing. The sample lists fewer than 120,000 clones; around 90% were seen once. Notes on the study in general: It should be noted that donors were predominantly white British and more often female, and clonal diversity was possibly underestimated.

To note about this clone: Its antigen is currently unknown.

The source of this sequence is an adult who received the AZD1222 COVID-19 vaccine. The specimen was peripheral blood, collected 28 days after the second AZD1222 dose.

CDR3 amino acids: CASSPLTEAFF. CDR3 nucleotides: TGTGCCAGCAGCCCCCTAACTGAAGCTTTCTTT. The genes are TRBV12-3 or TRBV12-4 and TRBJ1-1; D is ambiguous. This CDR3 has 11 amino acids. V was shortened by 6 bases and J by 5 bases, with 7 bases between the two germline ends.